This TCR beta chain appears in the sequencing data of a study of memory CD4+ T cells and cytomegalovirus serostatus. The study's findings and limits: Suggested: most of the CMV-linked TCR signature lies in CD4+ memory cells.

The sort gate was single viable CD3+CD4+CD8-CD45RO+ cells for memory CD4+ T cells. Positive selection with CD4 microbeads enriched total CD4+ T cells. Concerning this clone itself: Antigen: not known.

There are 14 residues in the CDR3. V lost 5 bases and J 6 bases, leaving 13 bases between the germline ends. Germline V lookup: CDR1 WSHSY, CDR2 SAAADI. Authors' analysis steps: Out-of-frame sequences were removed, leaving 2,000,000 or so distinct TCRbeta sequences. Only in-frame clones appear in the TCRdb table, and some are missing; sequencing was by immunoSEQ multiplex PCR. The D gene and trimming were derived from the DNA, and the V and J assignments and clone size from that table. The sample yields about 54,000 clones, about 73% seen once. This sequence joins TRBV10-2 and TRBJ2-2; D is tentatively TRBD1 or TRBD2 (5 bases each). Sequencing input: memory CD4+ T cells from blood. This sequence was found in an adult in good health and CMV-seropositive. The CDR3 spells CASSIARGPGELFF. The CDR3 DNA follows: TGCGCCAGCAGTATAGCGAGGGGACCCGGGGAGCTGTTTTTT.